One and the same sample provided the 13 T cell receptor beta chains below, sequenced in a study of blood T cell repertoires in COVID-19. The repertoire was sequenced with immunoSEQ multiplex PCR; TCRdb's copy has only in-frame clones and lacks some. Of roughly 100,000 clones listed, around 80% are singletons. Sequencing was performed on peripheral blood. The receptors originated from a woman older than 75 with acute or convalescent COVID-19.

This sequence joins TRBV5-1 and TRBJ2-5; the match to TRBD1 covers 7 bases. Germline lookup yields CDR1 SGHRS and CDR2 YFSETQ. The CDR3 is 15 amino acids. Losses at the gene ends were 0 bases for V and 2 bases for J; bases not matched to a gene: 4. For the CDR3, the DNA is TGCGCCAGCAGCTTGGATTCCAGGGGGCAAGAGACCCAGTACTTC. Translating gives CASSLDSRGQETQYF.

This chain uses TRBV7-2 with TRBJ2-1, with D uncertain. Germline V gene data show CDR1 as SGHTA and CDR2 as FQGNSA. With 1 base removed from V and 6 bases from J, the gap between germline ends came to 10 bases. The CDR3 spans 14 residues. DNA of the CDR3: TGTGCCAGCAGCTTAGTTGGTTCGGTCAATGAGCAGTTCTTC. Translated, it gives CASSLVGSVNEQFF.

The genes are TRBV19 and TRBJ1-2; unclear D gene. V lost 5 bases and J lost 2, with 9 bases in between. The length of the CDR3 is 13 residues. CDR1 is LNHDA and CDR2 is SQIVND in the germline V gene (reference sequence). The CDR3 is CASSENTNYGYTF. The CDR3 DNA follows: TGTGCCAGTAGTGAAAACACCAACTATGGCTACACCTTC.

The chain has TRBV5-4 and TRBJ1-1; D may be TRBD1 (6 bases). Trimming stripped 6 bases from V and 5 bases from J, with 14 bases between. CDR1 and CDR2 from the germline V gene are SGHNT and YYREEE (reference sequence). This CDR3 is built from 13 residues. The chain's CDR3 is CASKGVGETEAFF. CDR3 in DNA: TGTGCCAGCAAGGGGGTTGGAGAGACTGAAGCTTTCTTT.

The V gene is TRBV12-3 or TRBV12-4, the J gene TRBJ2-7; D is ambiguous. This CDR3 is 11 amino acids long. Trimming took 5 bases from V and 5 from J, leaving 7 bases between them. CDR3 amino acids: CASSLSNEQYF. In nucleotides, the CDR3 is TGTGCCAGCAGTCTGAGTAACGAGCAGTACTTC.

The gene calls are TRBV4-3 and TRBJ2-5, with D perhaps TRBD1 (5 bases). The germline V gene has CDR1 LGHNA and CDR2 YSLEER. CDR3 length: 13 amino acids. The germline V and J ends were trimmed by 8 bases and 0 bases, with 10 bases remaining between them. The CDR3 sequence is CASSRQNQETQYF. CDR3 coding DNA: TGCGCCAGCTCGAGACAGAACCAAGAGACCCAGTACTTC.

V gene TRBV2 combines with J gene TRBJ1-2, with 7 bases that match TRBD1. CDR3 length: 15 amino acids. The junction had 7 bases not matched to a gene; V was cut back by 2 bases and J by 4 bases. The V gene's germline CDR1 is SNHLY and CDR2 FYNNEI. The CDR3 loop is CASSEYRDSFYGYTF. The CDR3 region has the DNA TGTGCCAGCAGTGAATATAGGGACAGCTTCTATGGCTACACCTTC.

The CDR3 coding sequence is TGTGCCAGCAGTTTTCAGGGGGCGAAAAATTCACCCCTCCACTTT. Encoded protein: CASSFQGAKNSPLHF. V and J are TRBV2 and TRBJ1-6, with 8 nucleotides matching TRBD1. Germline-derived CDR1 and CDR2 are SNHLY and FYNNEI. With 5 bases clipped from V and 7 bases from J, the junction kept 7 bases outside the gene matches. CDR3 length: 15 residues.

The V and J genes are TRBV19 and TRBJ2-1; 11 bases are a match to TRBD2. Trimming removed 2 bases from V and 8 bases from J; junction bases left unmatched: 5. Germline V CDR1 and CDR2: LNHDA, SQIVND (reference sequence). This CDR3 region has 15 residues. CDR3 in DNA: TGTGCCAGTAGTATACCTAGCGGGAGGCGCGATGAGCAGTTCTTC. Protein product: CASSIPSGRRDEQFF.

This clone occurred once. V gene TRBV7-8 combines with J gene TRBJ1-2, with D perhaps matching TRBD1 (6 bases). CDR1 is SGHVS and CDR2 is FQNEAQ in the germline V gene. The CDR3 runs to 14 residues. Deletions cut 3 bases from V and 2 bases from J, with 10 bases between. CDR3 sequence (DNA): TGTGCCAGCAGCTTTTACGGGACAAACTATGGCTACACCTTC. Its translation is CASSFYGTNYGYTF.

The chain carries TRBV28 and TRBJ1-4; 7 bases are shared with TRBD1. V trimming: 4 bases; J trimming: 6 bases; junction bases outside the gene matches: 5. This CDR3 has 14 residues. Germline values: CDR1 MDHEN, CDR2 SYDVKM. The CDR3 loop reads CASSSGQADEKLFF. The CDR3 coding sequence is TGTGCCAGCAGTTCTGGACAGGCGGATGAAAAACTGTTTTTT. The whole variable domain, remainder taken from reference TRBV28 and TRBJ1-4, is DVKVTQSSRYLVKRTGEKVFLECVQDMDHENMFWYRQDPGLGLRLIYFSYDVKMKEKGDIPEGYSVSREKKERFSLILESASTNQTSMYLCASSSGQADEKLFFGSGTQLSVL.

The DNA for the CDR3 is TGTGCCTGGAGCAGTGAGACCCAGTACTTC. Its protein product is CAWSSETQYF. The chain links TRBV30 to TRBJ2-5, with D unclear. CDR1 and CDR2 (germline): GTSNPN, SVGIG (reference sequence). Trimming removed 3 bases at V and 5 bases at J, with 4 bases between. This CDR3 is 10 amino acids long.

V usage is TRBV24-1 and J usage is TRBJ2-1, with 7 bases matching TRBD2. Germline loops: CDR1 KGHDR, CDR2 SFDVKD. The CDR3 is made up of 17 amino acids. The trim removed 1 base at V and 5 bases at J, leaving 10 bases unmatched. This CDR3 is CATSDFRGGRGNNEQFF. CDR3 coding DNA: TGTGCCACCAGTGATTTTAGGGGAGGGAGGGGCAACAATGAGCAGTTCTTC.